The rows below give T cell receptor beta chains drawn from one sample of a study of PD-L1 blockade in urothelial cancer. Sequencing was performed with immunoSEQ multiplex PCR; in TCRdb, only in-frame clones are kept and a portion is missing. Of fewer than 50,000 clones listed, roughly nine tenths are singletons. This specimen was PBMCs, taken around atezolizumab (anti-PD-L1) treatment. The receptors originated from an older man with urothelial cancer. The CDR3 runs from the conserved cysteine through the conserved F or W. D genes are given only for firm matches. Clone size, where shown, is once, few, many, or a class for clones that have expanded.

>TRBD2|NA|TRBV18|TRBJ2-3
CASSPPMRGASGRTSTDTQYF
TGTGCCAGCTCACCACCGATGCGAGGAGCTAGCGGGAGGACTAGCACAGATACGCAGTATTTT
>TRBD2|NA|TRBV9|TRBJ2-7
CASSVGGTSVYEQYF
TGTGCCAGCAGCGTAGGGGGGACTAGCGTTTACGAGCAGTACTTC
>TRBD2|NA|TRBV2|TRBJ2-5
CASRAGLDIQETQYF
TGTGCCAGCAGAGCGGGACTAGACATACAAGAGACCCAGTACTTC
>NA|NA|TRBV28|TRBJ2-6
CASTGGANVLTF
TGTGCCAGCACAGGAGGGGCCAACGTCCTGACTTTC
>TRBD2|NA|TRBV5-4|TRBJ2-4
CASIGGSGGRVKNIQYF
TGTGCCAGCATCGGGGGGTCCGGGGGTAGAGTCAAAAACATTCAGTACTTC
>NA|NA|TRBV5-1|TRBJ2-7
CASARGAQSYEQYF
TGCGCCAGTGCCCGGGGGGCACAGTCCTACGAGCAGTACTTC
>TRBD1|once|TRBV4-1|TRBJ2-5
CASSPIRGQGVSETQYF
TGCGCCAGCAGCCCGATCCGAGGACAGGGGGTATCGGAGACCCAGTACTTC
>NA|few|TRBV19|TRBJ1-2
CASVAGHYGYTF
TGTGCCAGTGTCGCGGGACACTATGGCTACACCTTC
>TRBD1|once|TRBV28|TRBJ1-2
CASISGQGGYGYTF
TGTGCCAGCATTTCTGGACAGGGTGGGTATGGCTACACCTTC
>TRBD1|NA|TRBV19|TRBJ1-4
CASSPRDRNEKLFF
TGTGCCAGTAGCCCCCGGGACAGGAATGAAAAACTGTTTTTT
>TRBD2|NA|TRBV10-2|TRBJ2-7
CASRDRTSGNEQYF
TGCGCCAGCAGAGACCGGACTAGCGGTAACGAGCAGTACTTC
>TRBD1|NA|TRBV6-5|TRBJ1-4
CASSYSGGDEKLFF
TGTGCCAGCAGTTACTCAGGGGGCGATGAAAAACTGTTTTTT
>TRBD2|once|TRBV6-1|TRBJ2-4
CASSVGLAGPKNIQYF
TGTGCCAGCAGTGTCGGACTAGCGGGGCCCAAAAACATTCAGTACTTC